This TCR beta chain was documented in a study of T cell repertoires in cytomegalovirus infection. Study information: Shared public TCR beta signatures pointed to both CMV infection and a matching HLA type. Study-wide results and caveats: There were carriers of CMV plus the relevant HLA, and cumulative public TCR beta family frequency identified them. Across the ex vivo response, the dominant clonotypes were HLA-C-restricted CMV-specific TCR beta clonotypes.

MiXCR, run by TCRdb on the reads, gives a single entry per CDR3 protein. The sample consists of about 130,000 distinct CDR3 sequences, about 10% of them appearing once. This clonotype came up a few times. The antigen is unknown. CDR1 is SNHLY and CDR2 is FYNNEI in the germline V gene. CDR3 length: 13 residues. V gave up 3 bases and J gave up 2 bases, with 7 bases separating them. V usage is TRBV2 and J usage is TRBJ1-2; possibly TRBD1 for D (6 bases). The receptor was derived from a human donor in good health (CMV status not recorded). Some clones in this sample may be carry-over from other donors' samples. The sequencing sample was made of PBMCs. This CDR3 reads CASSDGGNYGYTF. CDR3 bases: TGTGCCAGCAGTGACGGGGGCAACTATGGCTACACCTTC.